This T cell receptor beta chain appears in the sequencing data of a study of tumor-infiltrating lymphocytes in primary liver carcinoma. Study-level information: Tumors, staged T1-T3 N0M0, spanned 4.2 to 10 cm. Tissue type made little difference to sample yields of roughly 3.65 to 7.13 million productive TCRbeta reads.

There are many counts of this clonotype. The study co-extracted DNA and RNA from around 20-30 mg of unsorted bulk tissue. The patients, who had chronic HBV infection, were treatment-naive (untreated). Sampling targeted five separate regions of each tumor, which included the tumor centre. Total RNA amounting to roughly 450 ng was the source from which TCR beta cDNA was made with a constant-region primer. Slightly modified ARM-PCR, run as three nested multiplex PCR rounds, produced the TCR beta libraries. For 10 cycles apiece, the opening two PCR rounds ran with TRBV1-TRBV30 forward primers and a C-beta reverse primer. TCRdb re-analysed the multiplex PCR reads in MiXCR, keeping a single row per CDR3 protein. The sample has 20,000 to 25,000 distinct CDR3 sequences, 60% to 80% seen once. The V gene's germline CDR1 is SGHAT and CDR2 FQNNGV. V lost 5 bases, J lost 2 bases, and 22 bases lay in between. The CDR3 loop spans 17 amino acids.

This sequence was found in a woman aged 25 to 45 with primary liver carcinoma and hepatitis B virus infection. Material: liver tumor tissue from sampling region 1. As to subset: tumor region T1, superior pole. The rearrangement links TRBV11-2 to TRBJ2-7, with D perhaps TRBD1 (7 bases). As DNA, the CDR3 is TGTGCCAGCAGCCCCAGGGGGTGGTTGGGGGGCACCTACGAGCAGTACTTC. This gives the protein CASSPRGWLGGTYEQYF.